The 23 T cell receptor beta chains below come from one sample, sequenced in a study of T cell responses to AZD1222 COVID-19 vaccine. The table came from immunoSEQ multiplex PCR; TCRdb's copy has only in-frame clones and leaves some out. The table has 150,000 to 250,000 clones, 80% to 95% seen once. The input for sequencing was peripheral blood, taken 28 days after the second AZD1222 dose. The source is an adult who received the AZD1222 COVID-19 vaccine.

V usage is TRBV30 and J usage is TRBJ2-1; 9 bases fit TRBD1. There are 13 residues in the CDR3. The J segment lost 7 bases and the V segment lost 2 bases, leaving 3 bases of the junction unmatched. CDR1 is GTSNPN, CDR2 SVGIG, per germline (reference sequence). CDR3 residues: CAWSQQGANEQFF. CDR3 bases: TGTGCCTGGAGTCAACAGGGGGCTAATGAGCAGTTCTTC. Combining the CDR3 with reference TRBV30 and TRBJ2-1 gives the whole variable domain SQTIHQWPATLVQPVGSPLSLECTVEGTSNPNLYWYRQAAGRGLQLLFYSVGIGQISSEVPQNLSASRPQDRQFILSSKKLLLSDSGFYLCAWSQQGANEQFFGPGTRLTVL.

This chain connects TRBV20-1 to TRBJ1-2, with a possible D match to TRBD1 (5 bases). V was cut by 3 bases and J by 0 bases, with 14 bases left in between. Germline V gives CDR1 DFQATT, CDR2 SNEGSKA (reference sequence). CDR3 length: 15 amino acids. In DNA, the CDR3 is TGCAGTGCTAGTGGGCAGGGAGGCCCTAACTATGGCTACACCTTC. Protein sequence: CSASGQGGPNYGYTF.

V and J are TRBV3-1 (or the pseudogene TRBV3-2) and TRBJ1-6; possible D gene TRBD1, 6 bases. There are 14 residues in the CDR3. CDR1 is LGHDT and CDR2 is YNNKEL in the germline V gene (reference sequence). The V gene lost 10 bases and the J gene lost 10 bases, with 20 bases spanning the gap. Here the CDR3 DNA reads TGTGCCACCGCACAACTACAGGGAGGCTCACCCCTCCACTTT. As protein: CATAQLQGGSPLHF.

A single count supports this clone. CDR3 sequence reads: CASSSDSLGSYEQYF. The CDR3, as DNA: TGTGCCAGCAGTTCCGACAGCCTGGGATCCTACGAGCAGTACTTC. The gene calls are TRBV6-5 and TRBJ2-7; perhaps TRBD1 as D (5 bases). The CDR3 runs to 15 residues. Germline V gene lookup returns CDR1 MNHEY and CDR2 SVGAGI. V was trimmed by 4 bases and J by 1 base, leaving 14 bases between them.

This clone was recorded once. The chain couples TRBV27 to TRBJ2-2; no clear D gene. V lost 3 bases, J lost 2 bases, and 13 bases lay in between. The CDR3 is 16 amino acids. From germline, CDR1 is MNHEY and CDR2 SMNVEV (reference sequence). CDR3 sequence (DNA): TGTGCCAGCAGTTTTGGCCCCCGAATAAACACCGGGGAGCTGTTTTTT. Amino acid sequence: CASSFGPRINTGELFF.

The rearrangement joins TRBV5-1 to TRBJ2-7; the match to TRBD2 covers 12 bases. With 0 bases clipped from V and 3 bases from J, the junction kept 10 bases outside the gene matches. CDR1 and CDR2 from the germline V gene are SGHRS and YFSETQ. This CDR3 contains 18 residues. CDR3 coding DNA: TGCGCCAGCAGCTTGGCTCCTCGGACTAGCGGGATCCTCTACGAGCAGTACTTC. This codes for CASSLAPRTSGILYEQYF.

This chain uses TRBV7-3 with TRBJ2-1; D not resolved. CDR1 is SGHTA, CDR2 FQGTGA, per germline. The germline V and J ends were trimmed by 4 bases and 0 bases, with 10 bases remaining between them. The CDR3 is made up of 15 amino acids. Written as DNA, the CDR3 is TGTGCCAGCAGCTCCGGACCCAGCTCCTACAATGAGCAGTTCTTC. Translation: CASSSGPSSYNEQFF.

The V and J genes are TRBV30 and TRBJ1-4; possibly TRBD1 for D (6 bases). From germline, CDR1 is GTSNPN and CDR2 SVGIG (reference sequence). CDR3 size: 13 residues. V lost 5 bases to trimming and J lost 6 bases, with 13 bases between them. The CDR3 region has the DNA TGTGCCTGGGGGGGGCGTAACGATGAAAAACTGTTTTTT. Residues: CAWGGRNDEKLFF.

The chain employs TRBV27 and TRBJ2-1; 12 bases are shared with TRBD2. This CDR3 is built from 18 residues. Germline CDR1 and CDR2: MNHEY and SMNVEV (reference sequence). V lost 6 bases, J lost 3 bases, and 12 bases stayed unmatched. In DNA, the CDR3 is TGTGCCAGCAGCCCCGGGACTAGCGGGCGGGGAGGCTACAATGAGCAGTTCTTC. Residues: CASSPGTSGRGGYNEQFF.

V is TRBV11-2 and J is TRBJ2-5, with D perhaps matching TRBD1 or TRBD2 (5 bases each). The CDR3 contains 17 residues. The V end lost 0 bases, the J end lost 1 base, and 15 bases lay between the germline ends. Germline V lookup: CDR1 SGHAT, CDR2 FQNNGV. The CDR3 DNA reads TGTGCCAGCAGCTTAGATCAAGAGGGGACCCCCCAAGAGACCCAGTACTTC. This translates into CASSLDQEGTPQETQYF.

V usage is TRBV13 and J usage is TRBJ1-2; no clear D gene. The germline CDR1 and CDR2 sequences are PRHDT and FYEKMQ (reference sequence). The CDR3 length is 13 residues. The V end was cut by 0 bases, the J end by 4 bases, with 6 bases between. The CDR3 reads CASSLGSGYGYTF. The DNA for the CDR3 is TGTGCCAGCAGCTTAGGGTCTGGCTATGGCTACACCTTC.

The chain couples TRBV27 to TRBJ2-1, with D perhaps assigned TRBD1 or TRBD2 (5 bases each). V lost 5 bases, J lost 9 bases, and 20 bases lay in between. The germline gives CDR1 MNHEY, CDR2 SMNVEV (reference sequence). CDR3 size: 15 residues. The CDR3 DNA reads as TGTGCCAGCAGTCCGATTAAATGGACTGGGGGTGAGCAGTTCTTC. Translating it yields CASSPIKWTGGEQFF.

The chain employs TRBV28 and TRBJ1-5; D is uncertain. The CDR3 contains 16 residues. From germline, CDR1 is MDHEN and CDR2 SYDVKM. V dropped 4 bases and J dropped 7 bases, with 20 bases sitting between them. CDR3 amino acids: CASSSRRRAGSQPQHF. For the CDR3, the DNA is TGTGCCAGCAGTTCCCGACGCCGGGCAGGAAGCCAGCCCCAGCATTTT.

This chain connects TRBV4-1 to TRBJ2-3; 7 bases align to TRBD1. The length of the CDR3 is 18 residues. Germline assignment: CDR1 MGHRA and CDR2 YSYEKL. V shed 0 bases, J shed 2 bases, and the junction held 11 bases outside the gene matches. This CDR3 is CASSQEMNRGRYTDTQYF. CDR3 nucleotide sequence: TGCGCCAGCAGCCAAGAGATGAACAGGGGACGGTACACAGATACGCAGTATTTT.

The J gene is TRBJ1-1, the V gene TRBV11-2; D might be TRBD1 (6 bases). The germline V gene encodes CDR1 SGHAT and CDR2 FQNNGV. V was cut by 1 base and J by 0 bases, with 9 bases left in between. This CDR3 has 15 residues. The CDR3 DNA follows: TGTGCCAGCAGCTTAGGAGGGGGGATGAACACTGAAGCTTTCTTT. Its protein is CASSLGGGMNTEAFF.

The rearrangement uses TRBV2 and TRBJ1-2, with D unresolved. Germline-derived CDR1 and CDR2 are SNHLY and FYNNEI. CDR3 length: 13 residues. The V end was cut by 6 bases, the J end by 8 bases, with 16 bases between. The CDR3 DNA is TGTGCCAGCAGCGTGGACGGATCTAGGGGCTACACCTTC. Translating it yields CASSVDGSRGYTF.

V usage is TRBV6-1 and J usage is TRBJ2-3; D unclear. CDR1 is MNHNS and CDR2 is SASEGT in the germline V gene. The CDR3 has 15 residues. V was clipped by 2 bases and J by 4 bases, with 13 bases between them. CDR3 nucleotide sequence: TGTGCCAGCAGTGAATATCTACTGGGCCCAGATACGCAGTATTTT. Its protein is CASSEYLLGPDTQYF.

Here the CDR3 DNA reads TGTGCCAGCAGCTTAACCGGAGGCCTCCACACAGATACGCAGTATTTT. It translates to CASSLTGGLHTDTQYF. The chain couples TRBV11-2 to TRBJ2-3, with a tentative D call TRBD2 (5 bases). The CDR3 sequence is 16 residues long. Germline CDR1 reads SGHAT; CDR2 reads FQNNGV. V gave up 2 bases and J gave up 2 bases, with 14 bases separating them.

The rearrangement uses TRBV18 and TRBJ2-3; no clear D. Germline CDR1 and CDR2: KGHSH and LQKENI. The CDR3 is 14 amino acids. V lost 3 bases and J 2 bases, leaving 9 bases between the germline ends. CDR3 coding DNA: TGTGCCAGCTCACCCCCCTGGACCACAGATACGCAGTATTTT. Translation: CASSPPWTTDTQYF.

This rearrangement joins TRBV24-1 to TRBJ1-1; the D is unclear. This CDR3 has 10 amino acids. Trimming took off 4 bases at V and 11 bases at J, with 7 bases between the two ends. The germline V gene has CDR1 KGHDR and CDR2 SFDVKD. The chain's CDR3 is CATSDTGAFF. CDR3 DNA sequence: TGTGCCACCAGTGACACGGGGGCTTTCTTT.

This clone came up once. This chain connects TRBV27 to TRBJ1-5; 8 nucleotides align to TRBD1. Trimming removed 6 bases from V and 6 bases from J; junction bases left unmatched: 4. The CDR3 consists of 13 residues. The germline V gene has CDR1 MNHEY and CDR2 SMNVEV (reference sequence). The CDR3 here is CASRRTGGQPQHF. CDR3 DNA: TGTGCCAGCAGACGTACAGGGGGTCAGCCCCAGCATTTT.

The chain uses TRBV19 and TRBJ1-1; the D gene is possibly TRBD1 (5 bases). Germline-derived CDR1 and CDR2 are LNHDA and SQIVND (reference sequence). Deletions cut 3 bases from V and 4 bases from J, with 15 bases between. The CDR3 runs 15 residues. The DNA of the CDR3 is TGTGCCAGTAGTATGACAGCCGACTGGGGCACTGAAGCTTTCTTT. Its translation is CASSMTADWGTEAFF.

The CDR3 protein is CASNPGRTSGRRPYNEQFF. The CDR3 DNA sequence: TGTGCCAGTAACCCAGGGAGGACTAGCGGGAGACGACCCTACAATGAGCAGTTCTTC. The genes are TRBV19 and TRBJ2-1, with 13 bases that match TRBD2. V lost 7 bases and J lost 2; bases outside the gene matches: 14. This CDR3 is built from 19 residues. Germline CDR1 reads LNHDA; CDR2 reads SQIVND (reference sequence).